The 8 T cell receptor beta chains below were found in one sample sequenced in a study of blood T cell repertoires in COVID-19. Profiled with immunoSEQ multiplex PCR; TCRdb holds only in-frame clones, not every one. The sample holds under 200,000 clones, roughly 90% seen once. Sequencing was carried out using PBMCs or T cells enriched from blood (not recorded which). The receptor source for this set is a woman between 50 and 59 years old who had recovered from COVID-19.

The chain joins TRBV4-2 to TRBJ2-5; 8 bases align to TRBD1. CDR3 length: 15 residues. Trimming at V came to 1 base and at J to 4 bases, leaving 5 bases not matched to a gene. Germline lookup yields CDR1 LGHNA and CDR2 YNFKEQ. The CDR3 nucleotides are TGTGCCAGCAGCCAAGGGACAGGGTCCAGAGAGACCCAGTACTTC. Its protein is CASSQGTGSRETQYF.

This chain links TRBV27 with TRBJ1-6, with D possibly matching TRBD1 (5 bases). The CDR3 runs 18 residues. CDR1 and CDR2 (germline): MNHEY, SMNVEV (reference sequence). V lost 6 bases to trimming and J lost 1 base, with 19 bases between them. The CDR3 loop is CASRPGGGSGSYNSPLHF. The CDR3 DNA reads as TGTGCCAGCAGGCCCGGGGGGGGTTCGGGTTCCTATAATTCACCCCTCCACTTT.

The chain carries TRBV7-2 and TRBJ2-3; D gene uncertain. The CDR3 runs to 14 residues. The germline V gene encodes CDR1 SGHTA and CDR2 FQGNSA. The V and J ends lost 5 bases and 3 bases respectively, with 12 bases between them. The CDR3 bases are TGTGCCAGCAGCCGCCAGCGTTATACAGATACGCAGTATTTT. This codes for CASSRQRYTDTQYF. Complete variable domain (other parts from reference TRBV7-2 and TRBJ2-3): GAGVSQSPSNKVTEKGKDVELRCDPISGHTALYWYRQSLGQGLEFLIYFQGNSAPDKSGLPSDRFSAERTGGSVSTLTIQRTQQEDSAVYLCASSRQRYTDTQYFGPGTRLTVL.

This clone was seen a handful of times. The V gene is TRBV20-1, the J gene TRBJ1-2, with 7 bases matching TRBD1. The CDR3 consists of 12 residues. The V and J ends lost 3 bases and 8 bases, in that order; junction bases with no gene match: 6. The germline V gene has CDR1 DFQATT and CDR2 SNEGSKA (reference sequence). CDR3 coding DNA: TGCAGTGCTAGTCGCGACAGGGTGGGCTACACCTTC. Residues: CSASRDRVGYTF.

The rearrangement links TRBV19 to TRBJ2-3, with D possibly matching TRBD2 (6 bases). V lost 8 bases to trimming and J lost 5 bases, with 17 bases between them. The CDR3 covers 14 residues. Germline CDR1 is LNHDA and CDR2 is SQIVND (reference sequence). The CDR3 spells CASEGRQGGDTQYF. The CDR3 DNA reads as TGTGCCAGTGAAGGTAGGCAGGGAGGAGATACGCAGTATTTT.

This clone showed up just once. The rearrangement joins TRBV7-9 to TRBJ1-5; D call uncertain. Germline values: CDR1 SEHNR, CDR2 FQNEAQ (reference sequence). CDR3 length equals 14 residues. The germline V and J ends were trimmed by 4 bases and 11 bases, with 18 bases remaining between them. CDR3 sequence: CASSSARESGAQHF. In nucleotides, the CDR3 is TGTGCCAGCAGCTCCGCACGGGAGAGTGGGGCCCAGCATTTT.

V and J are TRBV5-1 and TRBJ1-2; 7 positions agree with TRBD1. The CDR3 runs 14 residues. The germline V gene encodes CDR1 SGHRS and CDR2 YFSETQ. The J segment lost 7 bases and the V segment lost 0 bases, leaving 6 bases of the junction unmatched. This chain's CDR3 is CASSLAGTETGYTF. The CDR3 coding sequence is TGCGCCAGCAGCTTGGCAGGGACAGAAACTGGCTACACCTTC.

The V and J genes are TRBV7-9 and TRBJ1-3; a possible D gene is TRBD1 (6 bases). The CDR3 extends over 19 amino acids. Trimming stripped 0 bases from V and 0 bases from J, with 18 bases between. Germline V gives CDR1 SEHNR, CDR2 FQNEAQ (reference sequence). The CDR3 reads CASSLAGPVDRSSGNTIYF. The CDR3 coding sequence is TGTGCCAGCAGCTTAGCGGGGCCCGTGGACAGAAGCTCTGGAAACACCATATATTTT. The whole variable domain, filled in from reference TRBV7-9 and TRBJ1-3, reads DTGVSQNPRHKITKRGQNVTFRCDPISEHNRLYWYRQTLGQGPEFLTYFQNEAQLEKSRLLSDRFSAERPKGSFSTLEIQRTEQGDSAMYLCASSLAGPVDRSSGNTIYFGEGSWLTVV.